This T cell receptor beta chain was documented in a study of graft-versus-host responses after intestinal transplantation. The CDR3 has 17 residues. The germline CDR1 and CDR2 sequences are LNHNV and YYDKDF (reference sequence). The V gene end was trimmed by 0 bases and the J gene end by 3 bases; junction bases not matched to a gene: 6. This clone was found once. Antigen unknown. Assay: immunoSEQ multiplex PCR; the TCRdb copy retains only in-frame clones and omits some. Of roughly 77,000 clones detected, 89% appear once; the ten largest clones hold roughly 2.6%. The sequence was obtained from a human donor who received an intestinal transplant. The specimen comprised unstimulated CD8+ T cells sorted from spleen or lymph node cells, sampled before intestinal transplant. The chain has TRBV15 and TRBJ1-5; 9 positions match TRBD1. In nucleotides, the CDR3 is TGTGCCACCAGCAGAGATCGGGACAGGGACCTCAATCAGCCCCAGCATTTT. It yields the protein CATSRDRDRDLNQPQHF.